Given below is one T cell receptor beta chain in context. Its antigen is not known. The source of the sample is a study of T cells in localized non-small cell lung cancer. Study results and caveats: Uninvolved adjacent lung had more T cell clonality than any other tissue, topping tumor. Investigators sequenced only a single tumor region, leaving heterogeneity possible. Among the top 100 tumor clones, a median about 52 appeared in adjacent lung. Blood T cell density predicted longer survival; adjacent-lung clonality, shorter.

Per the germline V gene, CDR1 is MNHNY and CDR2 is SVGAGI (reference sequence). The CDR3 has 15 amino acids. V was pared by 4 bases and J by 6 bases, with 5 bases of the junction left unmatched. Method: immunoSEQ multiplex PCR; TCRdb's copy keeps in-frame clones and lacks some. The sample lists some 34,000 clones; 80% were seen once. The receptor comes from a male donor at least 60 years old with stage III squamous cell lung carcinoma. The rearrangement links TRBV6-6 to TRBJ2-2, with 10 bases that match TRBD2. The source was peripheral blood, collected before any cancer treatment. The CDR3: CASSLAGGPPGELFF. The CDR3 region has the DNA TGTGCCAGCAGTTTAGCGGGAGGCCCCCCCGGGGAGCTGTTTTTT.